The next 11 T cell receptor beta chains were all read from a single sample in a study of beta chain features in type 1 diabetes. Findings and limits, study-wide: TCRB CDR3 length was moderately but significantly reduced in all four CD4+ subsets of Type 1 diabetes patients.

Antigen specificity for these receptors is unknown. The isolated RNA, all of it, was reverse transcribed, so expressed TCRB transcripts were what got sequenced. The repertoire was sequenced with immunoSEQ multiplex PCR; TCRdb's copy has only in-frame clones and lacks some. The table records some 140,000 clones, 7% to 10% of them present only once. The sequencing sample was made of central memory CD4+ T cells from blood. These receptors were taken from a man in his thirties or forties with type 1 diabetes.

This clone has just a few counts. The chain carries TRBV11-2 and TRBJ2-3; D unclear. V lost 4 bases and J lost 2, with 10 bases in between. Germline values: CDR1 SGHAT, CDR2 FQNNGV. CDR3 length equals 14 residues. As DNA, the CDR3 is TGTGCCAGCAGCTCTTCCTCGGTCACAGATACGCAGTATTTT. Translated, it gives CASSSSSVTDTQYF.

This chain connects TRBV2 to TRBJ1-6; weak D call: TRBD1 (6 bases). V dropped 6 bases and J dropped 9 bases, with 15 bases sitting between them. Germline V gene sequence: CDR1 SNHLY, CDR2 FYNNEI. This CDR3 comprises 14 residues. CDR3 DNA: TGTGCCAGCAGACTTACAGGGTACCGTTCACCCCTCCACTTT. Translating it yields CASRLTGYRSPLHF.

Only a few counts were recorded for this clone. V usage is TRBV11-1 and J usage is TRBJ2-1; no clear D. The germline V gene has CDR1 SGHAT and CDR2 FQDESV (reference sequence). V gave up 5 bases and J gave up 10 bases, with 9 bases separating them. This CDR3 spans 11 amino acids. CDR3 in DNA: TGTGCCAGCAGCGCCCAGAGGGAGCAGTTCTTC. Translating gives CASSAQREQFF.

This clone was seen repeatedly, ten times or more. This rearrangement joins TRBV2 to TRBJ1-4; the D is unclear. V was shortened by 4 bases and J by 13 bases, with 10 bases between the two germline ends. In germline, CDR1 is SNHLY, CDR2 FYNNEI. The CDR3 sequence is 11 residues long. CDR3 sequence: CASSGREVLFF. CDR3 nucleotide sequence: TGTGCCAGCAGTGGTCGCGAAGTACTGTTTTTT.

The rearrangement uses TRBV25-1 and TRBJ2-3; 8 bases map to TRBD2. This CDR3 region has 14 residues. With V trimmed by 8 bases and J by 2 bases, 6 bases remained unmatched. Germline-derived CDR1 and CDR2 are MGHDK and SYGVNS. The CDR3 region has the DNA TGTGCCAGCGATGGCGGGGGGTACACAGATACGCAGTATTTT. Translated: CASDGGGYTDTQYF.

This clone was counted between two and nine times. V is TRBV4-1 and J is TRBJ2-3; D gene unclear. CDR3 length: 14 residues. Germline-derived CDR1 and CDR2 are MGHRA and YSYEKL. Between the trimmed V and J ends, which lost 4 bases and 5 bases, there was a span of 13 bases. The CDR3 nucleotides are TGCGCCAGCAGCCCTGCCCCTGTCGGAGATACGCAGTATTTT. Amino acids: CASSPAPVGDTQYF.

The rearrangement links TRBV27 to TRBJ2-6; D is possibly TRBD2 (5 bases). The V and J ends lost 6 bases and 1 base respectively, with 13 bases between them. Germline CDR1 MNHEY, CDR2 SMNVEV (reference sequence). The CDR3 totals 16 residues. The CDR3 DNA sequence: TGTGCCAGCAGCCCTCGGGGTCTGTCTGGGGCCAACGTCCTGACTTTC. Its protein is CASSPRGLSGANVLTF.

V gene TRBV5-1 combines with J gene TRBJ1-2; the D gene is possibly TRBD1 (6 bases). The CDR3 loop spans 14 amino acids. Trimming shortened V by 4 bases and J by 8 bases, and 18 bases separated the two germline ends. In germline, CDR1 is SGHRS, CDR2 YFSETQ. The CDR3 nucleotides read TGCGCCAGCAGCGCTCGGACAGACCTGAACGGCTACACCTTC. Translating gives CASSARTDLNGYTF. Variable domain in full (rest from reference TRBV5-1 and TRBJ1-2): KAGVTQTPRYLIKTRGQQVTLSCSPISGHRSVSWYQQTPGQGLQFLFEYFSETQRNKGNFPGRFSGRQFSNSRSEMNVSTLELGDSALYLCASSARTDLNGYTFGSGTRLTVV.

This clone was counted between two and nine times. The rearrangement uses TRBV6-6 and TRBJ2-7; D not certain. Per germline, CDR1 MNHNY and CDR2 SVGAGI (reference sequence). This CDR3 region has 15 residues. Trimming stripped 7 bases from V and 1 base from J, with 17 bases between. The CDR3 sequence is CASTPFSTESYEQYF. The CDR3 DNA is TGTGCCAGCACCCCATTCTCGACGGAGTCCTACGAGCAGTACTTC.

The chain links TRBV29-1 to TRBJ1-1; 9 bases map to TRBD1. CDR3 size: 13 residues. CDR1 and CDR2 from the germline V gene are SQVTM and ANQGSEA. V trimming: 7 bases; J trimming: 0 bases; junction bases outside the gene matches: 3. The CDR3 region is CSAGQGLNTEAFF. CDR3 sequence (DNA): TGCAGCGCCGGACAGGGGCTGAACACTGAAGCTTTCTTT. Full variable domain (outside the CDR3, taken from reference TRBV29-1 and TRBJ1-1): SAVISQKPSRDICQRGTSLTIQCQVDSQVTMMFWYRQQPGQSLTLIATANQGSEATYESGFVIDKFPISRPNLTFSTLTVSNMSPEDSSIYLCSAGQGLNTEAFFGQGTRLTVV.

The CDR3 DNA reads TGTGCCAGCAGCTTAGGAGGTTATGGCTACACCTTC. Its protein product is CASSLGGYGYTF. The chain is built from TRBV7-9 and TRBJ1-2; D gene ambiguous. Germline CDR1 SEHNR, CDR2 FQNEAQ (reference sequence). V shed 1 base and J shed 5 bases, with 5 bases lying between them. The CDR3 length is 12 residues.